This T cell receptor (beta chain) was recorded in a study of HIV-infected children after antiretroviral therapy interruption. Study at large: All children had CD4+ count above 500 and viral load below 50 copies/ml.

RNA-based 3' RACE libraries used unique molecular identifiers. One entry per CDR3 protein results from TCRdb running MiXCR on the 3' RACE reads. This sample yields some 16,000 distinct CDR3 sequences, of which around 3.2% are seen a single time; 5% to 6% belongs to the top ten. As for treatment: PENTA 11 planned treatment interruption arm or continuous ART arm. Worth noting for this clonotype: A read error may account for a junction end that differs from germline.

The specimen was CD45RA+ CD4+ T cells from PBMCs, collected from a donor given antiretroviral therapy, either interrupted or continuous. Subset: naive CD4+ CD45RA+ CD45RO- T cells. The clonotype was recovered from a child aged 2 to 17 with HIV.

The DNA of the CDR3 is TGTGCCACCAGTGAATCCGCCCGTGGGGACATTCAGTACTTC. Protein sequence: CATSESARGDIQYF. The V and J genes are TRBV2 and TRBJ2-4; no clear D gene. Looked up from germline, CDR1 is SNHLY and CDR2 is FYNNEI. The CDR3 totals 14 residues.